This record covers a single T cell receptor beta chain. As yet, its antigen is unknown. The sample comes from a study of T-cell memory formation after mild COVID-19. Study-wide context: Each donor largely had its own TCR clusters. Study observations and caveats: Researchers found some responding clones in pre-infection memory, a sign that cross-reactive memory joined.

TCRdb re-derived calls from the 5' RACE reads in MiXCR, one entry per CDR3 protein. The sample shows 270,000 or so distinct CDR3 sequences, roughly 18% of them seen only once. The CDR3 extends over 15 amino acids. Trimming removed 6 bases from V and 4 bases from J; junction bases left unmatched: 14. Germline V CDR1 and CDR2: SQVTM, ANQGSEA. Sequences were obtained from PBMCs or a T cell subset sorted from them (not recorded which). The TCR was taken from a man aged 18 to 30 who had mild COVID-19 (a few samples of this study predate the infection). Cell type and time point are not known. The chain is built from TRBV29-1 and TRBJ1-1, with 7 bases that match TRBD1. CDR3 coding DNA: TGCAGCGTCGCACAGGGGTGGGGAATGGGCACTGAAGCTTTCTTT. It translates to CSVAQGWGMGTEAFF. The variable domain in full, with the rest retrieved from reference TRBV29-1 and TRBJ1-1, is SAVISQKPSRDICQRGTSLTIQCQVDSQVTMMFWYRQQPGQSLTLIATANQGSEATYESGFVIDKFPISRPNLTFSTLTVSNMSPEDSSIYLCSVAQGWGMGTEAFFGQGTRLTVV.